Below, 12 T cell receptor beta chains from the same sample are listed, as sequenced in a study of T cell responses to AZD1222 COVID-19 vaccine. Method: immunoSEQ multiplex PCR; TCRdb's copy keeps in-frame clones and lacks some. The sample contains roughly 99,000 clones, about 90% of which appear only once. Sequenced material: peripheral blood, taken on day 0 of AZD1222 vaccination. The receptors were sampled from an adult in good health.

The rearrangement joins TRBV19 to TRBJ2-7; 7 bases fit TRBD1. Germline trimming cut 5 bases from V and 0 bases from J; bases unmatched to any gene: 4. There are 14 residues in the CDR3. Germline V CDR1 and CDR2: LNHDA, SQIVND (reference sequence). CDR3 sequence (DNA): TGTGCCAGTAGTGAGGGGGCGGGCTCCTACGAGCAGTACTTC. Translation: CASSEGAGSYEQYF. Full variable domain (remainder filled in from reference TRBV19 and TRBJ2-7): DGGITQSPKYLFRKEGQNVTLSCEQNLNHDAMYWYRQDPGQGLRLIYYSQIVNDFQKGDIAEGYSVSREKKESFPLTVTSAQKNPTAFYLCASSEGAGSYEQYFGPGTRLTVT.

This clone was counted only a few times. The chain has TRBV4-1 and TRBJ2-7, with a possible D match to TRBD2 (6 bases). Germline lookup yields CDR1 MGHRA and CDR2 YSYEKL. CDR3 length: 13 residues. The V and J ends lost 4 bases and 4 bases respectively, with 11 bases between them. CDR3 protein: CASSPVRGYEQYF. In DNA form, the CDR3 reads TGCGCCAGCAGCCCTGTACGGGGGTACGAGCAGTACTTC.

The rearrangement links TRBV2 to TRBJ1-2, with a possible D match to TRBD1 (5 bases). The CDR3 has 11 amino acids. The V end lost 8 bases, the J end lost 4 bases, and 8 bases lay between the germline ends. Germline lookup yields CDR1 SNHLY and CDR2 FYNNEI. The CDR3 sequence: CASLGVYGYTF. The CDR3 DNA reads TGTGCCAGCTTAGGGGTCTATGGCTACACCTTC.

The rearrangement links TRBV4-1 to TRBJ1-1, with a tentative D call TRBD1 (5 bases). Between the trimmed V and J ends, which lost 8 bases and 2 bases, there was a span of 9 bases. Germline loops: CDR1 MGHRA, CDR2 YSYEKL. The CDR3 covers 12 residues. The chain's CDR3 is CASSTENTEAFF. CDR3 sequence (DNA): TGCGCCAGCTCGACAGAAAACACTGAAGCTTTCTTT.

This clone was recorded a few times. The CDR3 nucleotides are TGTGCCAGCAGCGGCAAAATAAACAATGAGCAGTTCTTC. Translated: CASSGKINNEQFF. V is TRBV7-9 and J is TRBJ2-1; no firm D call. Trimming pared 5 bases from V and 5 bases from J, leaving 10 bases between. CDR3 length: 13 residues. In germline, CDR1 is SEHNR, CDR2 FQNEAQ (reference sequence).

This chain uses TRBV9 with TRBJ2-3; either TRBD1 or TRBD2 may fit D (5 bases each). The CDR3 covers 15 residues. The germline gives CDR1 SGDLS, CDR2 YYNGEE. V lost 0 bases and J 0 bases, leaving 8 bases between the germline ends. The CDR3 sequence is CASSVVRDSTDTQYF. CDR3 DNA sequence: TGTGCCAGCAGCGTAGTACGGGACAGCACAGATACGCAGTATTTT.

This chain uses TRBV2 with TRBJ1-5; 10 bases align to TRBD1. Per germline, CDR1 SNHLY and CDR2 FYNNEI. J lost 6 bases, V lost 5 bases, and 4 bases had no gene match. The CDR3 runs to 14 residues. Here the CDR3 DNA reads TGTGCCAGCAGTCGGACAGGGGGAACTCAGCCCCAGCATTTT. This codes for CASSRTGGTQPQHF.

The gene calls are TRBV29-1 and TRBJ2-1; 8 positions agree with TRBD2. Per germline, CDR1 SQVTM and CDR2 ANQGSEA. The CDR3 length is 14 residues. Trimming at V came to 6 bases and at J to 7 bases, leaving 11 bases not matched to a gene. CDR3 amino acids: CSVLIGGATNEQFF. CDR3 sequence (DNA): TGCAGCGTCCTTATCGGGGGGGCCACTAATGAGCAGTTCTTC.

The rearrangement uses TRBV14 and TRBJ1-2; the D is unclear. Looked up from germline, CDR1 is SGHDN and CDR2 is FVKESK. V lost 3 bases and J 3 bases, leaving 2 bases between the germline ends. This CDR3 is 11 amino acids long. CDR3 sequence (DNA): TGTGCCAGCAGCCAGTACTATGGCTACACCTTC. Translating it yields CASSQYYGYTF. The full variable domain, with the rest looked up from reference TRBV14 and TRBJ1-2, is EAGVTQFPSHSVIEKGQTVTLRCDPISGHDNLYWYRRVMGKEIKFLLHFVKESKQDESGMPNNRFLAERTGGTYSTLKVQPAELEDSGVYFCASSQYYGYTFGSGTRLTVV.

V is TRBV6-2 or TRBV6-3 and J is TRBJ2-7; 7 bases map to TRBD2. The CDR3 is 13 amino acids. Looked up from germline, CDR1 is MNHEY and CDR2 is SVGEGT. V trimming: 5 bases; J trimming: 6 bases; junction bases outside the gene matches: 7. In DNA form, the CDR3 reads TGTGCCAGCAGTCAACTCGGGGGGTTCGAGCAGTACTTC. Its protein product is CASSQLGGFEQYF.

The CDR3 DNA follows: TGTGCCAGTAGTACGATCCGGGACTTCTATAATTCACCCCTCCACTTT. Its translation: CASSTIRDFYNSPLHF. The V call is TRBV19, the J call TRBJ1-6; D possibly corresponds to TRBD1 (5 bases). This CDR3 has 16 residues. Trimming removed 4 bases from V and 3 bases from J, with 13 bases in between. Looked up from germline, CDR1 is LNHDA and CDR2 is SQIVND (reference sequence).

This clone was seen only a few times. V is TRBV2 and J is TRBJ1-6, with D possibly being TRBD1 (5 bases). V lost 2 bases, J lost 10 bases, and 15 bases lay in between. Germline assignment: CDR1 SNHLY and CDR2 FYNNEI. This CDR3 comprises 15 residues. The CDR3 DNA reads TGTGCCAGCAGTGAAATGGTGGGGGATTTATCACCCCTCCACTTT. Translated: CASSEMVGDLSPLHF. Drawing the rest from reference TRBV2 and TRBJ1-6, the complete variable domain is EPEVTQTPSHQVTQMGQEVILRCVPISNHLYFYWYRQILGQKVEFLVSFYNNEISEKSEIFDDQFSVERPDGSNFTLKIRSTKLEDSAMYFCASSEMVGDLSPLHFGNGTRLTVT.